Described below is a single T cell receptor (beta chain) sequence and its context. Its target is not known. Assay used: immunoSEQ multiplex PCR; TCRdb lists only in-frame clones, some missing. The sample includes around 310,000 clones, about 80% of them seen just once. The record originates from a study of cytotoxic CD8 clonotypes in ibrutinib-treated CLL. Study conclusions and caveats: Stable or contracted on treatment, public clonotypes were also uncommon. Clonality went up at ibrutinib response and then declined back toward baseline at progression.

CDR3 size: 16 residues. V lost 4 bases to trimming and J lost 1 base, with 14 bases between them. Per the germline V gene, CDR1 is SGHVS and CDR2 is FQNEAQ. The TCR sequence derives from a human donor with chronic lymphocytic leukemia. Sequencing was performed on PBMCs, taken before ibrutinib treatment. The genes are TRBV7-8 and TRBJ2-1; a possible D gene is TRBD1 (5 bases). CDR3 loop: CASSSGHIRSYNEQFF. In DNA form, the CDR3 reads TGTGCCAGCAGCTCCGGACACATAAGATCCTACAATGAGCAGTTCTTC.